This entry lists 28 T cell receptor beta chains sequenced from one sample in a study of shared clonotypes between healthy human individuals. Some clones are missing from TCRdb's copy, which holds only in-frame ones; the method was immunoSEQ multiplex PCR. The sample includes about 1 million clones, about 70% of them seen just once. Input material: memory CD4+ T cells sorted from blood. Indicated subset: CD45RA-negative fraction. These receptors originate from a man aged 18 to 30 in good health.

V usage is TRBV11-2 and J usage is TRBJ1-6, with a tentative D call TRBD1 (6 bases). V was clipped by 4 bases and J by 9 bases, with 19 bases between them. The CDR3 contains 16 residues. Germline V CDR1 and CDR2: SGHAT, FQNNGV. The CDR3 here is CASSSLGGGQTSPLHF. In DNA, the CDR3 is TGTGCCAGCAGCTCCCTAGGCGGGGGGCAAACTTCACCCCTCCACTTT. The complete variable domain, with remaining parts taken from reference TRBV11-2 and TRBJ1-6, reads EAGVAQSPRYKIIEKRQSVAFWCNPISGHATLYWYQQILGQGPKLLIQFQNNGVVDDSQLPKDRFSAERLKGVDSTLKIQPAKLEDSAVYLCASSSLGGGQTSPLHFGNGTRLTVT.

Concerning this clone: Other DNA variants within this sample encode the same CDR3. This CDR3 is CAWSAGYEQYF. The DNA for the CDR3 is TGTGCCTGGAGTGCGGGGTACGAGCAGTACTTC. The chain uses TRBV30 and TRBJ2-7, with a weak D call TRBD2 (5 bases). Trimming left V 1 base short and J 4 bases short, with 5 bases between. Per germline, CDR1 GTSNPN and CDR2 SVGIG (reference sequence). The CDR3 loop spans 11 amino acids.

For this clone: This is likely a read error, given that the CDR3 carries no conserved phenylalanine or tryptophan at its end. The DNA is omitted, as the CDR3 cannot be located on it reliably, and the CDR3 follows TCRdb's listing. V is TRBV7-8 and J is TRBJ1-2; the D segment call TRBD1 is taken from the table without a DNA check. The CDR3 numbers 13 amino acids, ends counted. Germline CDR1 and CDR2: SGHVS and FQNEAQ. The CDR3 spells CASSLLGQGFSSA.

The rearrangement joins TRBV2 to TRBJ2-1, with TRBD2 identical over 8 bases. CDR3 length: 15 amino acids. The V gene end was trimmed by 6 bases and the J gene end by 8 bases; junction bases not matched to a gene: 12. Germline loops: CDR1 SNHLY, CDR2 FYNNEI. The CDR3 spells CASRIGSGRYDEQFF. CDR3 coding DNA: TGTGCCAGCAGGATTGGGAGCGGGAGATACGATGAGCAGTTCTTC.

The rearrangement links TRBV5-1 to TRBJ2-1, with 7 bases that match TRBD1. The CDR3 totals 16 residues. J gave up 0 bases and V 4 bases, and 7 bases lay outside the gene matches. The germline gives CDR1 SGHRS, CDR2 YFSETQ. The chain's CDR3 is CASSGPGTASYNEQFF. The CDR3, as DNA: TGCGCCAGCAGCGGTCCCGGGACAGCCTCCTACAATGAGCAGTTCTTC. Full variable domain (outside the CDR3, taken from reference TRBV5-1 and TRBJ2-1): KAGVTQTPRYLIKTRGQQVTLSCSPISGHRSVSWYQQTPGQGLQFLFEYFSETQRNKGNFPGRFSGRQFSNSRSEMNVSTLELGDSALYLCASSGPGTASYNEQFFGPGTRLTVL.

V gene TRBV19 combines with J gene TRBJ2-6; D possibly corresponds to TRBD1 (6 bases). Germline V gives CDR1 LNHDA, CDR2 SQIVND (reference sequence). Trimming pared 1 base from V and 1 base from J, leaving 11 bases between. There are 17 residues in the CDR3. CDR3 region: CASSIGGGRSGANVLTF. The CDR3 DNA follows: TGTGCCAGTAGTATAGGTGGGGGCCGGTCTGGGGCCAACGTCCTGACTTTC.

V and J are TRBV6-5 and TRBJ2-7; the match to TRBD1 covers 8 bases. Unmatched junction bases numbered 4, after V lost 7 bases and J lost 2 bases. The CDR3 is made up of 13 amino acids. Germline CDR1 is MNHEY and CDR2 is SVGAGI. DNA for the CDR3: TGTGCCAGCAAGGCAGGGGGCACCTACGAGCAGTACTTC. Amino acid sequence: CASKAGGTYEQYF.

The chain combines TRBV30 with TRBJ1-2; D unresolved. The V gene lost 3 bases and the J gene lost 4 bases, with 15 bases spanning the gap. Per the germline V gene, CDR1 is GTSNPN and CDR2 is SVGIG (reference sequence). CDR3 size: 14 residues. CDR3 in DNA: TGTGCCTGGAGCCGGACTGCAGGAGTCTATGGCTACACCTTC. Its translation: CAWSRTAGVYGYTF.

The chain couples TRBV10-3 to TRBJ1-3, with 7 bases that match TRBD1. Germline CDR1 ENHRY, CDR2 SYGVKD. The CDR3 runs to 16 residues. V was pared by 10 bases and J by 1 base, with 13 bases of the junction left unmatched. The CDR3 is CATRVPGQPSGNTIYF. CDR3 coding DNA: TGTGCCACCCGAGTTCCGGGACAGCCATCTGGAAACACCATATATTTT.

The chain uses TRBV9 and TRBJ1-2, with TRBD1 identical over 9 bases. The CDR3 runs 15 residues. Losses at the gene ends were 4 bases for V and 3 bases for J; bases not matched to a gene: 7. The germline V gene has CDR1 SGDLS and CDR2 YYNGEE. The DNA of the CDR3 is TGTGCCAGCAGCTTCCTGGGACAGGGCGACTATGGCTACACCTTC. The encoded protein is CASSFLGQGDYGYTF.

The CDR3 region is CASNDRNYGYTF. CDR3 coding DNA: TGTGCCAGCAATGACAGGAACTATGGCTACACCTTC. The chain employs TRBV19 and TRBJ1-2; a possible D gene is TRBD1 (6 bases). The V gene's germline CDR1 is LNHDA and CDR2 SQIVND (reference sequence). The CDR3 contains 12 residues. Trimming stripped 9 bases from V and 2 bases from J, with 10 bases between.

The CDR3, as DNA: TGTGCCAGCAGCATGGGACAGCAAGAGACCCAGTACTTC. This gives the protein CASSMGQQETQYF. This chain connects TRBV9 to TRBJ2-5; TRBD1 matches at 7 bases. V lost 4 bases, J lost 2 bases, and 2 bases stayed unmatched. CDR1 and CDR2 from the germline V gene are SGDLS and YYNGEE. The CDR3 length is 13 residues.

This clone was detected only a few times. This sequence joins TRBV7-2 and TRBJ1-5, with 7 bases aligning to TRBD1. The V gene's germline CDR1 is SGHTA and CDR2 FQGNSA. The CDR3 sequence is 16 residues long. With V trimmed by 5 bases and J by 0 bases, 7 bases remained unmatched. The CDR3 sequence is CASSLSGGRSNQPQHF. CDR3 in DNA: TGTGCCAGCAGCCTATCAGGGGGTCGTAGCAATCAGCCCCAGCATTTT.

The chain carries TRBV6-1 and TRBJ1-6, with D hard to call. V lost 1 base, J lost 6 bases, and 7 bases lay in between. This CDR3 comprises 14 residues. Germline CDR1 reads MNHNS; CDR2 reads SASEGT. CDR3 nucleotides: TGTGCCAGCAGTGAAGTTACGCCTAATTCACCCCTCCACTTT. It is translated as CASSEVTPNSPLHF.

The chain recombines TRBV5-4 with TRBJ2-1, with 7 positions matching TRBD2. CDR3 size: 13 residues. The V gene end was trimmed by 3 bases and the J gene end by 10 bases; junction bases not matched to a gene: 7. Per germline, CDR1 SGHNT and CDR2 YYREEE (reference sequence). CDR3: CASSSRLAKEQFF. CDR3 in DNA: TGTGCCAGCAGCTCTCGACTAGCAAAGGAGCAGTTCTTC.

The genes are TRBV27 and TRBJ2-3; 16 bases match TRBD2. The CDR3 has 16 residues. J gave up 11 bases and V 6 bases, and 11 bases lay outside the gene matches. Germline loops: CDR1 MNHEY, CDR2 SMNVEV (reference sequence). CDR3 in DNA: TGTGCCAGCAGCCAGACCGGGACTAGCGGGAGGGGAGAGCAGTATTTT. Translated: CASSQTGTSGRGEQYF.

The chain combines TRBV2 with TRBJ2-1; 10 bases are shared with TRBD2. The CDR3 sequence is 18 residues long. V gave up 4 bases and J gave up 0 bases; unmatched junction bases: 9. Germline V gives CDR1 SNHLY, CDR2 FYNNEI. Written as DNA, the CDR3 is TGTGCCAGCAGTGGAAAGCGGGGGGGCGGCAGCTCCTACAATGAGCAGTTCTTC. Protein product: CASSGKRGGGSSYNEQFF.

This clone has only a few counts. The gene calls are TRBV6-6 and TRBJ1-1; the D gene is possibly TRBD1 (5 bases). This CDR3 has 12 residues. Germline V gene sequence: CDR1 MNHNY, CDR2 SVGAGI (reference sequence). Here the CDR3 reads CASGRMNTEAFF. In nucleotides, the CDR3 is TGTGCTTCAGGGCGAATGAACACTGAAGCTTTCTTT.

This clone turned up a few times. V is TRBV11-2 and J is TRBJ1-2; TRBD1 is a possible D gene (6 bases). The CDR3 is made up of 14 amino acids. V lost 1 base and J lost 8, with 14 bases in between. Germline V gene lookup returns CDR1 SGHAT and CDR2 FQNNGV. The DNA for the CDR3 is TGTGCCAGCAGCTTAGGACGGGGGGCTCGGGGCTACACCTTC. Amino acid sequence: CASSLGRGARGYTF.

The chain recombines TRBV11-2 with TRBJ2-5; D perhaps matches TRBD2 (5 bases). Per the germline V gene, CDR1 is SGHAT and CDR2 is FQNNGV. The CDR3 has 14 amino acids. V was pared by 5 bases and J by 1 base, with 11 bases between. The CDR3 loop reads CASSPQTIQETQYF. The CDR3 DNA reads TGTGCCAGCAGCCCCCAGACTATCCAAGAGACCCAGTACTTC.

V and J are TRBV14 and TRBJ2-7; the D gene is possibly TRBD2 (6 bases). Trimming shortened V by 4 bases and J by 6 bases, and 13 bases separated the two germline ends. Germline CDR1 is SGHDN and CDR2 is FVKESK. The CDR3 loop spans 13 amino acids. The CDR3 reads CASSPPQGGEQYF. In DNA, the CDR3 is TGTGCCAGCAGCCCCCCCCAGGGAGGCGAGCAGTACTTC.

The chain carries TRBV7-8 and TRBJ1-5; D is perhaps TRBD1 (6 bases). Germline loops: CDR1 SGHVS, CDR2 FQNEAQ. This CDR3 is built from 16 residues. Trimming removed 5 bases at V and 0 bases at J, with 14 bases between. The DNA of the CDR3 is TGTGCCAGCAGCGAACAGGGTCTGTCTAGCAATCAGCCCCAGCATTTT. Protein product: CASSEQGLSSNQPQHF.

The chain employs TRBV5-4 and TRBJ2-3; TRBD2 might be the D (6 bases). Germline CDR1 reads SGHNT; CDR2 reads YYREEE (reference sequence). Trimming removed 2 bases from V and 7 bases from J, with 11 bases in between. The CDR3 is made up of 13 amino acids. CDR3 loop: CASSLRLDNTQYF. The CDR3 region has the DNA TGTGCCAGCAGCTTAAGACTAGACAATACGCAGTATTTT.

At least ten counts were recorded for this clone. The sample has other DNA sequences that encode this CDR3 too. The rearrangement links TRBV4-3 to TRBJ1-1, with 8 bases aligning to TRBD1. Germline values: CDR1 LGHNA, CDR2 YSLEER. J was trimmed by 5 bases and V by 5 bases; bases with no gene match: 4. The CDR3 has 13 amino acids. CDR3 in DNA: TGCGCCAGCAGCTCCCGACAGGGGACTGAAGCTTTCTTT. Its protein product is CASSSRQGTEAFF.

With regard to this clone: A much larger clone lies a single base off, so this may be a read error. Other DNA sequences in the same sample also yield this CDR3. The V gene is TRBV11-2, the J gene TRBJ2-7, with TRBD2 matching 7 bases. Germline CDR1 reads SGHAT; CDR2 reads FQNNGV. J gave up 3 bases and V 1 base, and 0 bases lay outside the gene matches. The CDR3 runs 13 residues. CDR3 residues: CASSLGGGYEQYF. CDR3 coding DNA: TGTGCCAGCAGCTTAGGGGGGGGCTACGAGCAGTACTTC.

V is TRBV30 and J is TRBJ2-2; D might be TRBD2 (5 bases). The CDR3 has 14 amino acids. The V end lost 5 bases, the J end lost 3 bases, and 13 bases lay between the germline ends. Germline-derived CDR1 and CDR2 are GTSNPN and SVGIG (reference sequence). The CDR3 nucleotides are TGTGCCTGGGGTTTCGGGATCTACACCGGGGAGCTGTTTTTT. Its protein is CAWGFGIYTGELFF.

The V and J genes are TRBV28 and TRBJ1-2; D gene ambiguous. The CDR3 is 13 residues long. From germline, CDR1 is MDHEN and CDR2 SYDVKM. V was trimmed by 4 bases and J by 4 bases, leaving 10 bases between them. CDR3 amino acids: CASSSGQLYGYTF. DNA of the CDR3: TGTGCCAGCAGTTCAGGCCAGCTCTATGGCTACACCTTC.

The genes are TRBV30 and TRBJ2-5; D is ambiguous. The CDR3 covers 15 residues. The germline CDR1 and CDR2 sequences are GTSNPN and SVGIG (reference sequence). With 3 bases removed from V and 2 bases from J, the gap between germline ends came to 16 bases. CDR3 sequence reads: CAWRPRGLVQETQYF. In DNA form, the CDR3 reads TGTGCCTGGAGACCCCGTGGGCTAGTTCAAGAGACCCAGTACTTC.